The 18 T cell receptor beta chains below were found in one sample sequenced in a study of T-cell memory formation after mild COVID-19. MiXCR was run by TCRdb on the 5' RACE reads, yielding one entry per CDR3 protein. The sample shows 350,000 or so distinct CDR3 sequences, 20% to 25% of them seen only once. Sequencing was carried out using PBMCs or a T cell subset sorted from them (not recorded which). The receptors come from a man aged 18 to 29 who had mild COVID-19 (a few samples of this study predate the infection). Cell type and time point are not known.

This clonotype was detected a few times. The CDR3 DNA sequence: TGTGCCAGCAGCTTGGCACAGTCCGGGGCCGAAGCTTTCTTT. Translation: CASSLAQSGAEAFF. This chain connects TRBV7-2 to TRBJ1-1; weak D call: TRBD1 (5 bases). V lost 3 bases, J lost 8 bases, and 16 bases lay in between. CDR1 is SGHTA and CDR2 is FQGNSA in the germline V gene. The length of the CDR3 is 14 residues.

J is TRBJ2-5 and V is TRBV2; no reliable D call. This CDR3 spans 14 amino acids. Trimming took 6 bases from V and 5 from J, leaving 16 bases between them. Germline CDR1 is SNHLY and CDR2 is FYNNEI. CDR3 sequence: CASSPRRVRETQYF. DNA for the CDR3: TGTGCCAGCAGCCCAAGACGGGTTCGGGAGACCCAGTACTTC.

Only a few counts were recorded for this clonotype. The chain carries TRBV5-1 and TRBJ2-5; TRBD2 is a possible D gene (5 bases). Trimming took off 4 bases at V and 5 bases at J, with 12 bases between the two ends. The germline V gene has CDR1 SGHRS and CDR2 YFSETQ. The CDR3 length is 13 residues. CDR3 nucleotides: TGCGCCAGCAGCGAGCGGCCGTCGGAGACCCAGTACTTC. Residues: CASSERPSETQYF.

V and J are TRBV9 and TRBJ2-4; D perhaps matches TRBD1 (5 bases). The CDR3 spans 13 residues. The V gene's germline CDR1 is SGDLS and CDR2 YYNGEE. V was pared by 3 bases and J by 6 bases, with 10 bases between. The CDR3 here is CASSGGTGNIQYF. DNA for the CDR3: TGTGCCAGCAGCGGGGGAACAGGAAACATTCAGTACTTC.

V is TRBV5-1 and J is TRBJ2-3; 12 nucleotides align to TRBD2. The length of the CDR3 is 17 residues. V shed 4 bases, J shed 0 bases, and the junction held 6 bases outside the gene matches. Looked up from germline, CDR1 is SGHRS and CDR2 is YFSETQ. The chain's CDR3 is CASSHGTSGSSTDTQYF. In DNA form, the CDR3 reads TGCGCCAGCAGCCATGGGACTAGCGGGTCTAGCACAGATACGCAGTATTTT.

This sequence joins TRBV7-6 and TRBJ1-2; D is ambiguous. The germline V gene has CDR1 SGHVS and CDR2 FNYEAQ. The CDR3 runs 13 residues. V lost 4 bases to trimming and J lost 3 bases, with 9 bases between them. CDR3 nucleotides: TGTGCCAGCAGCTCCCCGGACCACTATGGCTACACCTTC. Translation: CASSSPDHYGYTF.

The chain is built from TRBV7-9 and TRBJ1-1; the D is unclear. CDR3 size: 15 residues. Trimming pared 0 bases from V and 4 bases from J, leaving 12 bases between. From germline, CDR1 is SEHNR and CDR2 FQNEAQ (reference sequence). The CDR3 region has the DNA TGTGCCAGCAGCTTAGCGCTGTCTATAACCACTGAAGCTTTCTTT. As protein: CASSLALSITTEAFF.

This clonotype came up a few times. The chain recombines TRBV12-3 or TRBV12-4 with TRBJ2-1; D gene unclear. V was cut by 3 bases and J by 4 bases, with 7 bases left in between. The CDR3 totals 13 residues. The CDR3 spells CASSFLGYNEQFF. CDR3 nucleotide sequence: TGTGCCAGCAGTTTTTTGGGATACAATGAGCAGTTCTTC.

The chain carries TRBV7-3 and TRBJ2-2; maybe TRBD1 (6 bases). Deletions cut 4 bases from V and 6 bases from J, with 15 bases between. The CDR3 spans 15 residues. CDR1 is SGHTA and CDR2 is FQGTGA in the germline V gene. In DNA form, the CDR3 reads TGTGCCAGCAGCTCGGAGGACAGTCCCTCCGGGGAGCTGTTTTTT. Its protein is CASSSEDSPSGELFF.

This sequence joins TRBV7-9 and TRBJ1-2; perhaps TRBD1 as D (5 bases). CDR1 is SEHNR, CDR2 FQNEAQ, per germline (reference sequence). The CDR3 spans 14 residues. V lost 1 base to trimming and J lost 8 bases, with 14 bases between them. The CDR3 reads CASSLVATENGYTF. The CDR3 coding sequence is TGTGCCAGCAGCTTAGTCGCGACAGAGAACGGCTACACCTTC. The full variable domain, in which reference TRBV7-9 and TRBJ1-2 provide the parts outside the CDR3, is DTGVSQNPRHKITKRGQNVTFRCDPISEHNRLYWYRQTLGQGPEFLTYFQNEAQLEKSRLLSDRFSAERPKGSFSTLEIQRTEQGDSAMYLCASSLVATENGYTFGSGTRLTVV.

This clonotype has only a few counts. V is TRBV7-8 and J is TRBJ2-4, with 8 bases that match TRBD1. The CDR3 has 14 amino acids. With V trimmed by 5 bases and J by 7 bases, 7 bases remained unmatched. Per the germline V gene, CDR1 is SGHVS and CDR2 is FQNEAQ. In nucleotides, the CDR3 is TGTGCCAGCAGCCGGTCCGGACAGGGTAACATTCAGTACTTC. It yields the protein CASSRSGQGNIQYF.

This clonotype was found a few times. V is TRBV24-1 and J is TRBJ1-2, with D uncertain. The germline gives CDR1 KGHDR, CDR2 SFDVKD. The length of the CDR3 is 12 residues. CDR3 DNA sequence: TGTGCAACTTCGGTGGACAACTATGGCTACACCTTC. Protein sequence: CATSVDNYGYTF.

A few counts support this clonotype. The chain has TRBV4-2 and TRBJ1-5; 7 nucleotides align to TRBD1. Trimming at V came to 0 bases and at J to 0 bases, leaving 11 bases not matched to a gene. The CDR3 has 19 amino acids. Germline CDR1 is LGHNA and CDR2 is YNFKEQ. CDR3 in amino acids: CASSQDIGRGRDSNQPQHF. The CDR3 DNA is TGTGCCAGCAGCCAAGATATCGGGAGGGGGCGAGATAGCAATCAGCCCCAGCATTTT.

This clonotype was found a few times. The chain is built from TRBV20-1 and TRBJ2-1, with 9 bases fitting TRBD1. In germline, CDR1 is DFQATT, CDR2 SNEGSKA (reference sequence). The CDR3 loop spans 14 amino acids. The V gene end was trimmed by 3 bases and the J gene end by 0 bases; junction bases not matched to a gene: 0. The CDR3 sequence: CSARTGGSYNEQFF. CDR3 DNA: TGCAGTGCTAGGACAGGGGGCTCCTACAATGAGCAGTTCTTC.

This chain connects TRBV11-3 to TRBJ2-7, with 12 bases identical to TRBD1. Germline loops: CDR1 SGHNT, CDR2 YENEEA. The CDR3 totals 16 residues. V lost 4 bases, J lost 3 bases, and 7 bases stayed unmatched. The CDR3 region has the DNA TGTGCCAGCAGCTCGGGACAGGGGGCCTACTTCTACGAGCAGTACTTC. Residues: CASSSGQGAYFYEQYF.

This clonotype has just a few counts. This chain links TRBV9 with TRBJ1-2; no definite D call. The V and J ends lost 0 bases and 1 base respectively, with 10 bases between them. The length of the CDR3 is 15 residues. CDR1 is SGDLS, CDR2 YYNGEE, per germline. The CDR3 DNA reads TGTGCCAGCAGCGTAGCTATTGGCAGTAACTATGGCTACACCTTC. Translated: CASSVAIGSNYGYTF. The full variable domain, in which reference TRBV9 and TRBJ1-2 provide the parts outside the CDR3, is DSGVTQTPKHLITATGQRVTLRCSPRSGDLSVYWYQQSLDQGLQFLIQYYNGEERAKGNILERFSAQQFPDLHSELNLSSLELGDSALYFCASSVAIGSNYGYTFGSGTRLTVV.

The chain's CDR3 is CASSLRGTQGLDTEAFF. The CDR3 DNA sequence: TGCGCCAGCAGCCTACGTGGCACTCAGGGCTTGGACACTGAAGCTTTCTTT. The chain couples TRBV5-1 to TRBJ1-1; D is perhaps TRBD1 (5 bases). V lost 4 bases and J 3 bases, leaving 22 bases between the germline ends. The CDR3 sequence is 17 residues long. From germline, CDR1 is SGHRS and CDR2 YFSETQ.

This clonotype was recorded at least ten times. V is TRBV28 and J is TRBJ2-4, with D perhaps TRBD1 or TRBD2 (5 bases each). Deletions cut 5 bases from V and 7 bases from J, with 12 bases between. The CDR3 runs to 13 residues. CDR1 is MDHEN, CDR2 SYDVKM, per germline. The CDR3 sequence is CASSLPWGNIQYF. The CDR3 coding sequence is TGTGCCAGCAGTCTCCCTTGGGGGAACATTCAGTACTTC.